This is a list of T cell receptor beta chains from one sample in a study of blood T cell repertoires in COVID-19. Here immunoSEQ multiplex PCR was the method, and the copy in TCRdb shows in-frame clones only, minus some. The table lists some 97,000 clones, around four fifths of them singletons. The source material was peripheral blood. Source of these receptors: a man between 65 and 79 years old with active or convalescent COVID-19. The CDR3 runs from the conserved cysteine through the conserved F or W. Each record gives: CDR3 protein, V gene, J gene.

CDR3aa: CASSIKTGADTGELFF
v_gene: TRBV19
j_gene: TRBJ2-2

CDR3aa: CASSEYTEINSPLHF
v_gene: TRBV25-1
j_gene: TRBJ1-6

CDR3aa: CATSRPGTGGDRQFF
v_gene: TRBV15
j_gene: TRBJ2-1

CDR3aa: CASSYFGTRGEQYF
v_gene: TRBV6-2/TRBV6-3
j_gene: TRBJ2-7

CDR3aa: CASSQAGQGGTEAFF
v_gene: TRBV4-1
j_gene: TRBJ1-1

CDR3aa: CSGNIGAGELFF
v_gene: TRBV29-1
j_gene: TRBJ2-2

CDR3aa: CSASRPGQGYKPQHF
v_gene: TRBV20-1
j_gene: TRBJ1-5

CDR3aa: CACSPQGANTEAFF
v_gene: TRBV30
j_gene: TRBJ1-1

CDR3aa: CATSRGQGTEAFF
v_gene: TRBV15
j_gene: TRBJ1-1

CDR3aa: CSAGLTNEKLFF
v_gene: TRBV29-1
j_gene: TRBJ1-4

CDR3aa: CAHGPSPRQQYF
v_gene: TRBV2
j_gene: TRBJ2-7

CDR3aa: CASSQGPRSRLGDGYTF
v_gene: TRBV4-3
j_gene: TRBJ1-2

CDR3aa: CASSPDSLSGANVLTF
v_gene: TRBV5-6
j_gene: TRBJ2-6

CDR3aa: CATSDLHTDTQYF
v_gene: TRBV24-1
j_gene: TRBJ2-3

CDR3aa: CASSVPLAGRHNEQFF
v_gene: TRBV5-6
j_gene: TRBJ2-1

CDR3aa: CASSLGTDWYEQYF
v_gene: TRBV5-1
j_gene: TRBJ2-7

CDR3aa: CASSQEAGIGELFF
v_gene: TRBV3-1/TRBV3-2
j_gene: TRBJ2-2

CDR3aa: CASRSFTMDRENEKLFF
v_gene: TRBV27
j_gene: TRBJ1-4

CDR3aa: CASSDGAGGAPDTQYF
v_gene: TRBV9
j_gene: TRBJ2-3

CDR3aa: CASSSQWAGQGTHEQYF
v_gene: TRBV13
j_gene: TRBJ2-7

CDR3aa: CSVGPGHLNTEAFF
v_gene: TRBV29-1
j_gene: TRBJ1-1

CDR3aa: CASSPDRGREQYF
v_gene: TRBV6-5
j_gene: TRBJ2-7

CDR3aa: CAIRAFYGYTF
v_gene: TRBV10-3
j_gene: TRBJ1-2

CDR3aa: CATQRGDQETQYF
v_gene: TRBV6-5
j_gene: TRBJ2-5

CDR3aa: CASSITGSGANVLTF
v_gene: TRBV19
j_gene: TRBJ2-6

CDR3aa: CATSEDRGRAGANVLTF
v_gene: TRBV24-1
j_gene: TRBJ2-6

CDR3aa: CASSPQGAVGNTIYF
v_gene: TRBV18
j_gene: TRBJ1-3

CDR3aa: CSAIDYGDTQYF
v_gene: TRBV20-1
j_gene: TRBJ2-3

CDR3aa: CASSGQLFNSPLHF
v_gene: TRBV7-2
j_gene: TRBJ1-6

CDR3aa: CASTSGQNLNEKLFF
v_gene: TRBV7-8
j_gene: TRBJ1-4

CDR3aa: CATSDSTRRDNYGYTF
v_gene: TRBV24-1
j_gene: TRBJ1-2

CDR3aa: CASSLSPDRAQPQHF
v_gene: TRBV5-1
j_gene: TRBJ1-5

CDR3aa: CASTPSRVSQGKLFF
v_gene: TRBV6-6
j_gene: TRBJ2-2

CDR3aa: CASSGGQSNQPQHF
v_gene: TRBV2
j_gene: TRBJ1-5

CDR3aa: CASSYPRGMSTGELFF
v_gene: TRBV6-5
j_gene: TRBJ2-2

CDR3aa: CSAGGEQFF
v_gene: TRBV29-1
j_gene: TRBJ2-1

CDR3aa: CASSYRRINEKLFF
v_gene: TRBV6-2/TRBV6-3
j_gene: TRBJ1-4

CDR3aa: CASSFSSNTGELFF
v_gene: TRBV5-1
j_gene: TRBJ2-2

CDR3aa: CASSQDGLNTGELFF
v_gene: TRBV4-1
j_gene: TRBJ2-2

CDR3aa: CASRPTGAGELFF
v_gene: TRBV14
j_gene: TRBJ2-2

CDR3aa: CASSPWGDRVGEQYF
v_gene: TRBV6-5
j_gene: TRBJ2-7

CDR3aa: CASSLIQGGVETQYF
v_gene: TRBV5-5
j_gene: TRBJ2-5

CDR3aa: CASSGLQGRNTIYF
v_gene: TRBV7-9
j_gene: TRBJ1-3

CDR3aa: CASSLSGSNQPQHF
v_gene: TRBV5-6
j_gene: TRBJ1-5

CDR3aa: CASSLGQDLPNTEAFF
v_gene: TRBV5-1
j_gene: TRBJ1-1

CDR3aa: CASSISRDTFSNQPQHF
v_gene: TRBV27
j_gene: TRBJ1-5

CDR3aa: CASTPGGEGYGYTF
v_gene: TRBV28
j_gene: TRBJ1-2

CDR3aa: CASSLLGRRPQHF
v_gene: TRBV12-3/TRBV12-4
j_gene: TRBJ1-5